This passage covers 8 T cell receptor beta chains from one sample sequenced in a study of blood T cell repertoires in COVID-19. The table came from immunoSEQ multiplex PCR; TCRdb's copy has only in-frame clones and leaves some out. This sample yields approximately 180,000 clones, of which 80% to 90% are seen a single time; roughly 9.7% belongs to the top ten. The sequenced sample was peripheral blood. The receptors derive from a human donor with active or convalescent COVID-19. The donor label of this sample is uncertain.

This chain connects TRBV5-4 to TRBJ1-3, with D possibly being TRBD1 (6 bases). This CDR3 has 16 amino acids. V gave up 4 bases and J gave up 0 bases, with 14 bases separating them. Germline V CDR1 and CDR2: SGHNT, YYREEE (reference sequence). The DNA for the CDR3 is TGTGCCAGCAGCGCTAGGACAGCATTCTCTGGAAACACCATATATTTT. Amino acid sequence: CASSARTAFSGNTIYF.

This chain connects TRBV5-4 to TRBJ2-1, with TRBD2 matching 11 bases. Trimming removed 2 bases from V and 9 bases from J; junction bases left unmatched: 7. CDR1 and CDR2 from the germline V gene are SGHNT and YYREEE (reference sequence). The CDR3 has 15 amino acids. The CDR3 nucleotides are TGTGCCAGCAGCTTACTAGCGGGAGATTCCGGTGAGCAGTTCTTC. Amino acids: CASSLLAGDSGEQFF.

V usage is TRBV9 and J usage is TRBJ2-1; the match to TRBD2 covers 7 bases. Germline V CDR1 and CDR2: SGDLS, YYNGEE. The junction had 5 bases not matched to a gene; V was cut back by 2 bases and J by 0 bases. This CDR3 region has 16 residues. The CDR3 sequence is CASSVASGPSYNEQFF. The CDR3, as DNA: TGTGCCAGCAGCGTCGCTAGCGGCCCCTCCTACAATGAGCAGTTCTTC.

This chain links TRBV7-9 with TRBJ2-2, with 8 bases aligning to TRBD2. CDR3 length equals 16 residues. Germline V gene data show CDR1 as SEHNR and CDR2 as FQNEAQ (reference sequence). J lost 1 base, V lost 6 bases, and 7 bases had no gene match. The CDR3 DNA reads TGTGCCAGCAGTATAAGCGGGGGCTTGAACACCGGGGAGCTGTTTTTT. Residues: CASSISGGLNTGELFF.

The CDR3 spells CASSKTSAYEQYF. As DNA, the CDR3 is TGCGCCAGCAGCAAGACTAGCGCCTACGAGCAGTACTTC. The rearrangement links TRBV5-1 to TRBJ2-7, with 8 bases fitting TRBD2. This CDR3 is built from 13 residues. Trimming took 4 bases from V and 2 from J; bases not matched to a gene: 2. Germline V gene sequence: CDR1 SGHRS, CDR2 YFSETQ.

The chain recombines TRBV28 with TRBJ2-2, with TRBD2 matching over 15 bases. Trimming took 4 bases from V and 7 from J; bases not matched to a gene: 13. Germline loops: CDR1 MDHEN, CDR2 SYDVKM. This CDR3 is 19 amino acids long. DNA for the CDR3: TGTGCCAGCAGTTGGGGGTTTGGACTAGCGGGAGGGCCTGGCGGGGAGCTGTTTTTT. Amino acid sequence: CASSWGFGLAGGPGGELFF.

The chain employs TRBV7-5 and TRBJ2-1; the table's D call, TRBD2, has no DNA check behind it. TRBV7-5 has pseudogene status. The CDR3 length is 14 residues. Here the CDR3 reads CVRSFRWGGAEQFF. DNA for the CDR3: TGTGTCAGAAGCTTCCGGTGGGGGGGGGCTGAGCAGTTCTTC.

The chain employs TRBV2 and TRBJ2-7; D gene unclear. Germline loops: CDR1 SNHLY, CDR2 FYNNEI. The CDR3 length is 12 residues. Trimming stripped 6 bases from V and 2 bases from J, with 8 bases between. CDR3: CASRVVPYEQYF. The CDR3 nucleotides are TGTGCCAGCAGGGTAGTTCCCTACGAGCAGTACTTC.